Listed below are T cell receptor beta chains from one sample, sequenced in a study of T cell clusters in autoimmune cytopenias. TCRdb re-called the multiplex PCR reads and gives one entry per CDR3 protein, without DNA. The specimen's table records roughly 11,000 distinct CDR3 sequences. These sequences were also reported in another study, on T cell repertoires in aging, cancer and after chemotherapy.

The sample was peripheral blood. Receptors originate from a human donor in good health. The CDR3 runs from the conserved cysteine through the conserved F or W. Fields, in order: CDR3 length, clone size, V gene, J gene, CDR3 protein. Part of the rows lack a size; the others show once, few, many or a class for expanded clones.

>14|medium-sized|TRBV18|TRBJ2-2
CASSPTRGTGELFF
>17|NA|TRBV5-6|TRBJ1-4
CASSLNRGLVTNEKLFF
>13|NA|TRBV30|TRBJ2-5
CAGRQGAQETQYF
>15|NA|TRBV9|TRBJ1-5
CASSVGLNSNQPQHF
>15|NA|TRBV5-1|TRBJ2-7
CASSLRAGTSYEQYF
>18|NA|TRBV7-9|TRBJ2-2
CASSPNRLAGGNTGELFF
>14|NA|TRBV6-5|TRBJ1-2
CASSYGGTTEGYTF
>14|NA|TRBV6-1|TRBJ1-1
CASSYGRGIFEAFF
>16|NA|TRBV28|TRBJ2-5
CASSFALAGDQETQYF
>15|NA|TRBV12-3/TRBV12-4|TRBJ1-5
CASSYDRGSYQPQHF
>16|medium-sized|TRBV19|TRBJ2-7
CASSTHGRGGTYEQYF
>15|medium-sized|TRBV19|TRBJ2-1
CASSRGLAGVGEQFF
>15|NA|TRBV6-2/TRBV6-3|TRBJ1-1
CASSPGAYFDTEAFF
>13|NA|TRBV11-1|TRBJ1-2
CASSAGLFYGYTF
>15|NA|TRBV5-5|TRBJ2-1
CASSRIRAAGVEQFF
>19|medium-sized|TRBV29-1|TRBJ2-3
CSVVTAATGGLARTDTQYF
>15|NA|TRBV27|TRBJ1-6
CASTQAGGLNSPLHF
>12|NA|TRBV6-5|TRBJ2-2
CASRPGFRELFF
>14|NA|TRBV5-5|TRBJ1-5
CASSRGQSNQPQHF
>17|NA|TRBV4-2|TRBJ2-2
CASTRGHRDLGTGELFF
>15|NA|TRBV18|TRBJ2-7
CASSAGLAGPNEQYF
>13|NA|TRBV6-5|TRBJ2-7
CASSQGLNNEQYF
>15|NA|TRBV18|TRBJ2-7
CASSSLTGGWNEQYF
>14|medium-sized|TRBV6-5|TRBJ2-5
CASSWTSGQETQYF
>14|NA|TRBV10-3|TRBJ2-7
CAISEPRSSYEQYF
>16|NA|TRBV6-2/TRBV6-3|TRBJ2-5
CASSQAKAGSQETQYF
>15|NA|TRBV6-4|TRBJ2-1
CASSDRTGGGNEQFF
>12|NA|TRBV30|TRBJ1-1
CAWSPGSTEAFF
>13|NA|TRBV5-4|TRBJ2-5
CASSLGDGETQYF
>13|NA|TRBV28|TRBJ1-5
CATLGGFRQPQHF
>14|NA|TRBV12-3/TRBV12-4|TRBJ1-2
CASSRDSANYGYTF
>15|NA|TRBV6-5|TRBJ2-7
CASSSRTGGGHEQYF
>16|NA|TRBV27|TRBJ1-6
CASSFYPRSYNSPLHF
>13|NA|TRBV6-5|TRBJ2-5
CASSSGLGRTQYF
>19|NA|TRBV18|TRBJ2-3
CASSPTQAGALGSTDTQYF
>11|NA|TRBV10-3|TRBJ2-7
CAISTGDEQYF
>16|NA|TRBV6-5|TRBJ1-6
CASSRGGSGGNSPLHF
>13|NA|TRBV6-5|TRBJ2-7
CASAEGSSYEQYF
>14|NA|TRBV20-1|TRBJ2-1
CSARARTGGNEQFF
>17|NA|TRBV14|TRBJ2-7
CASSQDLGQGLRYEQYF
>15|NA|TRBV6-5|TRBJ2-5
CASSSGLAGNSLQYF
>16|NA|TRBV18|TRBJ2-5
CASSDWGAEEVETQYF
>15|NA|TRBV6-1|TRBJ1-3
CASSGITGVGGTIYF
>16|NA|TRBV6-1|TRBJ1-6
CASSDLRGAYNSPLHF
>13|NA|TRBV5-1|TRBJ2-7
CASSLEGVDEQYF
>13|NA|TRBV4-3|TRBJ2-1
CASSQEKGIRQFF